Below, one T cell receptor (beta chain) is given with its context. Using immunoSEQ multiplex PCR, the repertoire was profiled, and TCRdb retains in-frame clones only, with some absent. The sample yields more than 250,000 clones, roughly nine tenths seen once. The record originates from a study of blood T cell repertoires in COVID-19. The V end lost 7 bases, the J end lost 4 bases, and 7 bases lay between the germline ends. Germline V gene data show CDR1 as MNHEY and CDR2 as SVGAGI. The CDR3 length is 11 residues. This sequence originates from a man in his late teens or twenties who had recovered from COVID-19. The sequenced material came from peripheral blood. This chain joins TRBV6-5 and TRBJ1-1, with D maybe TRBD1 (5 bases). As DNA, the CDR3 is TGTGCCAGCATCCAGGGCACTGAAGCTTTCTTT. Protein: CASIQGTEAFF.